This entry lists 21 T cell receptor beta chains sequenced from one sample in a study of OX40 agonist ivuxolimab in advanced cancers. Assay used: immunoSEQ multiplex PCR; TCRdb lists only in-frame clones, some missing. This table holds about 73,000 clones, 88% found once. The specimen comprised CD4+ or CD8+ T cells sorted from blood, sampled in a trial of the OX40 agonist ivuxolimab. These receptors were taken from an adult with an advanced solid tumor such as melanoma, head and neck, liver or kidney cancer.

The J gene is TRBJ1-2, the V gene TRBV2, with D possibly being TRBD1 (5 bases). The V end lost 4 bases, the J end lost 8 bases, and 11 bases lay between the germline ends. Germline CDR1 SNHLY, CDR2 FYNNEI. This CDR3 is 12 amino acids long. The CDR3: CASSGGQGGYTF. The CDR3 nucleotides are TGTGCCAGCAGTGGAGGTCAGGGAGGCTACACCTTC.

This chain joins TRBV5-1 and TRBJ1-2; D is possibly TRBD1 (6 bases). Germline V gene lookup returns CDR1 SGHRS and CDR2 YFSETQ. The CDR3 runs to 13 residues. The V and J ends lost 3 bases and 4 bases respectively, with 10 bases between them. CDR3 bases: TGCGCCAGCAGCTCTGGACAGAGCTATGGCTACACCTTC. Its translation is CASSSGQSYGYTF.

This CDR3 is CASSESGAGNEKLFF. CDR3 DNA sequence: TGTGCCAGCAGTGAAAGCGGGGCAGGGAATGAAAAACTGTTTTTT. The chain uses TRBV2 and TRBJ1-4; D may be TRBD1 (5 bases). The V end was cut by 2 bases, the J end by 5 bases, with 12 bases between. Germline CDR1 SNHLY, CDR2 FYNNEI. The length of the CDR3 is 15 residues. The entire variable domain, with the rest obtained from reference TRBV2 and TRBJ1-4, is as follows: EPEVTQTPSHQVTQMGQEVILRCVPISNHLYFYWYRQILGQKVEFLVSFYNNEISEKSEIFDDQFSVERPDGSNFTLKIRSTKLEDSAMYFCASSESGAGNEKLFFGSGTQLSVL.

The genes are TRBV2 and TRBJ1-1; D perhaps matches TRBD1 (6 bases). The CDR3 loop spans 14 amino acids. Trimming took 5 bases from V and 5 from J, leaving 15 bases between them. Germline CDR1 reads SNHLY; CDR2 reads FYNNEI. This chain's CDR3 is CASSPDGGGTEAFF. DNA for the CDR3: TGTGCCAGCAGTCCCGACGGGGGCGGGACTGAAGCTTTCTTT.

This chain links TRBV5-6 with TRBJ1-2; a weak D match, TRBD1 (5 bases). CDR3 length: 16 amino acids. V lost 0 bases to trimming and J lost 8 bases, with 20 bases between them. Looked up from germline, CDR1 is SGHDT and CDR2 is YYEEEE. CDR3 bases: TGTGCCAGCAGCTTGGGAGGGTACAGGCCAATGGCGGGCTACACCTTC. Encoded protein: CASSLGGYRPMAGYTF.

The chain joins TRBV11-2 to TRBJ1-4; 9 bases line up with TRBD1. The CDR3 is 15 residues long. J was trimmed by 8 bases and V by 4 bases; bases with no gene match: 8. In germline, CDR1 is SGHAT, CDR2 FQNNGV. CDR3: CASSWTGQGNEKLFF. The DNA of the CDR3 is TGTGCCAGCAGCTGGACGGGACAGGGAAACGAAAAACTGTTTTTT.

This clone was detected a few times. The rearrangement joins TRBV15 to TRBJ2-5, with D maybe TRBD1 (5 bases). Trimming removed 3 bases from V and 5 bases from J, with 13 bases in between. The germline V gene has CDR1 LNHNV and CDR2 YYDKDF (reference sequence). The CDR3 contains 14 residues. Written as DNA, the CDR3 is TGTGCCACCAGCAGTGACACTTCAGGGGAGACCCAGTACTTC. This sequence encodes CATSSDTSGETQYF.

The genes are TRBV11-2 and TRBJ2-1, with D possibly TRBD1 on 6 matching bases. This CDR3 has 15 amino acids. V lost 5 bases and J 3 bases, leaving 14 bases between the germline ends. The germline V gene has CDR1 SGHAT and CDR2 FQNNGV. The CDR3 DNA sequence: TGTGCCAGCAGCCGGGCAGGGGCCCGCTACAATGAGCAGTTCTTC. Protein sequence: CASSRAGARYNEQFF.

The chain combines TRBV6-1 with TRBJ2-7; possible D gene TRBD1, 6 bases. Germline CDR1 MNHNS, CDR2 SASEGT. The CDR3 has 14 residues. The V end was cut by 4 bases, the J end by 4 bases, with 14 bases between. The CDR3 region is CASSGAGERYEQYF. The CDR3 region has the DNA TGTGCCAGCAGTGGGGCAGGGGAAAGGTACGAGCAGTACTTC.

The V and J genes are TRBV27 and TRBJ1-6; D is ambiguous. Trimming stripped 5 bases from V and 12 bases from J, with 11 bases between. Germline V lookup: CDR1 MNHEY, CDR2 SMNVEV (reference sequence). The CDR3 is 12 residues long. The CDR3 loop reads CASSPPGRPLHF. Here the CDR3 DNA reads TGTGCCAGCAGTCCCCCCGGGCGACCCCTCCACTTT.

CDR3 coding DNA: TGTGCCAGCAGCTTATTAGCGGGAGTCTTGGATGAGCAGTTCTTC. The encoded protein is CASSLLAGVLDEQFF. V gene TRBV7-8 combines with J gene TRBJ2-1, with 9 bases aligning to TRBD2. Trimming at V came to 2 bases and at J to 8 bases, leaving 7 bases not matched to a gene. The CDR3 covers 15 residues. Germline V CDR1 and CDR2: SGHVS, FQNEAQ.

In its sample, this clone was seen a few times. This rearrangement joins TRBV30 to TRBJ1-2; tentative D call: TRBD1 (6 bases). The CDR3 runs to 13 residues. CDR1 is GTSNPN, CDR2 SVGIG, per germline (reference sequence). Trimming removed 5 bases at V and 1 base at J, with 11 bases between. CDR3 DNA sequence: TGTGCCTGGGGACAGAGCTTTAACTATGGCTACACCTTC. Protein: CAWGQSFNYGYTF. The full variable domain, with the rest looked up from reference TRBV30 and TRBJ1-2, is SQTIHQWPATLVQPVGSPLSLECTVEGTSNPNLYWYRQAAGRGLQLLFYSVGIGQISSEVPQNLSASRPQDRQFILSSKKLLLSDSGFYLCAWGQSFNYGYTFGSGTRLTVV.

The chain links TRBV10-2 to TRBJ1-1; TRBD1 aligns across 7 bases. Unmatched junction bases numbered 2, after V lost 3 bases and J lost 1 base. CDR3 size: 14 residues. Germline assignment: CDR1 WSHSY and CDR2 SAAADI. The CDR3 reads CASSDQGENTEAFF. The CDR3, as DNA: TGCGCCAGCAGTGACCAGGGGGAGAACACTGAAGCTTTCTTT.

The chain carries TRBV7-8 and TRBJ2-7; no definite D call. Germline CDR1 is SGHVS and CDR2 is FQNEAQ. Trimming shortened V by 5 bases and J by 3 bases, and 11 bases separated the two germline ends. The CDR3 is made up of 13 amino acids. CDR3 bases: TGTGCCAGCAGCGTCCGGTTGAGCTACGAGCAGTACTTC. It specifies CASSVRLSYEQYF.

V and J are TRBV7-9 and TRBJ1-2, with a weak D call TRBD1 (5 bases). The germline gives CDR1 SEHNR, CDR2 FQNEAQ (reference sequence). Trimming left V 5 bases short and J 5 bases short, with 15 bases between. CDR3 length equals 14 residues. The chain's CDR3 is CASSPPGPLYGYTF. In nucleotides, the CDR3 is TGTGCCAGCAGCCCTCCGGGACCGCTTTATGGCTACACCTTC.

J is TRBJ2-2 and V is TRBV2; 9 positions match TRBD1. In germline, CDR1 is SNHLY, CDR2 FYNNEI. Losses at the gene ends were 2 bases for V and 6 bases for J; bases not matched to a gene: 4. The CDR3 spans 15 residues. The CDR3 nucleotides are TGTGCCAGCAGTGAACATGGGACAGGGTCCGGGGAGCTGTTTTTT. As protein: CASSEHGTGSGELFF.

J is TRBJ1-2 and V is TRBV28; 7 bases line up with TRBD1. The germline gives CDR1 MDHEN, CDR2 SYDVKM. J was trimmed by 2 bases and V by 4 bases; bases with no gene match: 1. The CDR3 is 13 amino acids. The CDR3 region is CASSWGQNYGYTF. In nucleotides, the CDR3 is TGTGCCAGCAGTTGGGGACAGAACTATGGCTACACCTTC.

The chain joins TRBV7-6 to TRBJ1-4; perhaps TRBD1 as D (6 bases). The germline V and J ends were trimmed by 7 bases and 7 bases, with 16 bases remaining between them. CDR1 and CDR2 (germline): SGHVS, FNYEAQ. This CDR3 is built from 14 residues. The CDR3 sequence is CASTTAGGGEKLFF. The CDR3 coding sequence is TGTGCCAGCACCACGGCGGGGGGCGGTGAAAAACTGTTTTTT.

V and J are TRBV9 and TRBJ2-5; 9 positions agree with TRBD1. The V segment lost 3 bases and the J segment 5 bases; nucleotides outside the gene matches: 5. This CDR3 region has 14 residues. Germline V CDR1 and CDR2: SGDLS, YYNGEE. The CDR3 loop reads CASSAGQGSETQYF. The CDR3 DNA follows: TGTGCCAGCAGCGCAGGACAGGGGTCGGAGACCCAGTACTTC.

The table lists this clone with a count of one. CDR3 loop: CASSNTGTYGADTQYF. In DNA, the CDR3 is TGTGCCAGCAGCAACACCGGGACCTATGGGGCAGATACGCAGTATTTT. The chain links TRBV5-5 to TRBJ2-3; D tentatively fits TRBD1 or TRBD2 (5 bases each). Per germline, CDR1 SGHKS and CDR2 YYEKEE (reference sequence). The CDR3 loop spans 16 amino acids. The V gene lost 4 bases and the J gene lost 4 bases, with 19 bases spanning the gap.

The chain couples TRBV2 to TRBJ2-4; D remains ambiguous. The germline V and J ends were trimmed by 7 bases and 0 bases, with 13 bases remaining between them. This CDR3 comprises 15 residues. Germline CDR1 SNHLY, CDR2 FYNNEI. The CDR3 DNA follows: TGTGCCAGCACCGTTAATGGAATAGCCAAAAACATTCAGTACTTC. Its translation: CASTVNGIAKNIQYF.